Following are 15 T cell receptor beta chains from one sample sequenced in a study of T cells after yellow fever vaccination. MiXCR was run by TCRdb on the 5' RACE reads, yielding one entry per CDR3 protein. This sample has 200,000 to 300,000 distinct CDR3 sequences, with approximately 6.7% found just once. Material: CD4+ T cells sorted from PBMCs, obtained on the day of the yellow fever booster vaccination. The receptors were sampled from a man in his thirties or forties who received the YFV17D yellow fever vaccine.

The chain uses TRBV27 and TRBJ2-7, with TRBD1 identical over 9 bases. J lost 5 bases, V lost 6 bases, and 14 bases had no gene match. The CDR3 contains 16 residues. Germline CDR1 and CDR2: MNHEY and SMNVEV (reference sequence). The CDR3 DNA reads TGTGCCAGCAGGAGAACAGGGGGCGGGTTTCGCGACGAGCAGTACTTC. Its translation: CASRRTGGGFRDEQYF.

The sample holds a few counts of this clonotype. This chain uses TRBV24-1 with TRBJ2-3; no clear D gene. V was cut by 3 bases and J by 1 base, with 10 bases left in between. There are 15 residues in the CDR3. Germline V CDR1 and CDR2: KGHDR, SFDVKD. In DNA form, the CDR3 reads TGTGCCACCAGTGATCCGGCTCAGGGCACAGATACGCAGTATTTT. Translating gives CATSDPAQGTDTQYF.

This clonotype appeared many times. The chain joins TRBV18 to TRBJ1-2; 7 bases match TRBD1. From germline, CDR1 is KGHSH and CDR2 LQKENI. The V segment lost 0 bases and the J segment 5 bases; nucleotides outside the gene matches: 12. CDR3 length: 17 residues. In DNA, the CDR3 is TGTGCCAGCTCACCACCGAATTTAGGACAGGCGCTTTATGGCTACACCTTC. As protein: CASSPPNLGQALYGYTF.

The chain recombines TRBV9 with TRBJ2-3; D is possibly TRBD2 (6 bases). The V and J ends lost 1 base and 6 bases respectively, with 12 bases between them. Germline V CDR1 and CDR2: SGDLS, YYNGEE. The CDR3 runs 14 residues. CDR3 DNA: TGTGCCAGCAGCGTACGACCTAGCGCGGATACGCAGTATTTT. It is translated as CASSVRPSADTQYF.

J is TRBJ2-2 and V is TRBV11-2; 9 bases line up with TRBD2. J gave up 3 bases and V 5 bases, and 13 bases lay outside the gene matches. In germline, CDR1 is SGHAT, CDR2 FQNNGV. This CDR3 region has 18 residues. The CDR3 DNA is TGTGCCAGCAGCCTACTTTCGCCGACTAGCGGCTACACCGGGGAGCTGTTTTTT. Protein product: CASSLLSPTSGYTGELFF.

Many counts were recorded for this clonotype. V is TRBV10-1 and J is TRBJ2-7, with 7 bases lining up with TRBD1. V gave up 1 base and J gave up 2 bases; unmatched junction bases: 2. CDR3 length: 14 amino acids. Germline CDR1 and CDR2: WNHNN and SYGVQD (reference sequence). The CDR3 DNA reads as TGCGCCAGCAGTGAGTTCCAGGGGGCCTACGAGCAGTACTTC. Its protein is CASSEFQGAYEQYF.

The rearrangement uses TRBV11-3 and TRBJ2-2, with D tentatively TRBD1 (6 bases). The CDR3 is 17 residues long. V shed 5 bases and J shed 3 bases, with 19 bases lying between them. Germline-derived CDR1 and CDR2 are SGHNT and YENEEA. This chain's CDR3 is CASSQASGDTYTGELFF. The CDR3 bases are TGTGCCAGCAGCCAGGCCTCTGGGGACACCTACACCGGGGAGCTGTTTTTT.

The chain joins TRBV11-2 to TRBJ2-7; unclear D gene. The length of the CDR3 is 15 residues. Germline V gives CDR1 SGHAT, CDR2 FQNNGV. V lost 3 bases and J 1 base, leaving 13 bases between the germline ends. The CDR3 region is CASSFIELLSYEQYF. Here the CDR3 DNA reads TGTGCCAGCAGCTTTATTGAGCTTTTATCCTACGAGCAGTACTTC.

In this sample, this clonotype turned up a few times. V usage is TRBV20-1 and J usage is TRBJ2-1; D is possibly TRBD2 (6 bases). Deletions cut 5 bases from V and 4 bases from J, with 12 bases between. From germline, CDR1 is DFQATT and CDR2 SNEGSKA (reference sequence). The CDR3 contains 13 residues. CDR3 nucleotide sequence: TGCAGTGCTCGGGACCGGGGGTACAATGAGCAGTTCTTC. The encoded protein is CSARDRGYNEQFF.

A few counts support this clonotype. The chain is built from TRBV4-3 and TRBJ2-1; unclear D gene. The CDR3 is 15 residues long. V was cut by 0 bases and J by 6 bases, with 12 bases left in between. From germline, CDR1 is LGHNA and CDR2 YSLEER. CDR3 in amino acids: CASSQDLQSVNEQFF. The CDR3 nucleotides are TGCGCCAGCAGCCAAGATTTGCAGAGTGTCAATGAGCAGTTCTTC.

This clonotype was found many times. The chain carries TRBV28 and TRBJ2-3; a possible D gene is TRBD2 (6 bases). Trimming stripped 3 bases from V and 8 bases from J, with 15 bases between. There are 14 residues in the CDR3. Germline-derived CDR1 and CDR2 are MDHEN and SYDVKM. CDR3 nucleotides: TGTGCCAGCAGTTTTTTGCGGGAATCCGCTACGCAGTATTTT. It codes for CASSFLRESATQYF. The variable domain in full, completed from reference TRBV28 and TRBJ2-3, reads DVKVTQSSRYLVKRTGEKVFLECVQDMDHENMFWYRQDPGLGLRLIYFSYDVKMKEKGDIPEGYSVSREKKERFSLILESASTNQTSMYLCASSFLRESATQYFGPGTRLTVL.

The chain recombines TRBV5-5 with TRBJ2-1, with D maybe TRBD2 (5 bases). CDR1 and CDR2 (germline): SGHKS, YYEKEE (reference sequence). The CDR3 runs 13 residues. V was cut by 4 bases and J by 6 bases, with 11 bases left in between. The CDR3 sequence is CASSLGVVNEQFF. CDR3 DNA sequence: TGTGCCAGCAGCCTCGGGGTCGTCAATGAGCAGTTCTTC.

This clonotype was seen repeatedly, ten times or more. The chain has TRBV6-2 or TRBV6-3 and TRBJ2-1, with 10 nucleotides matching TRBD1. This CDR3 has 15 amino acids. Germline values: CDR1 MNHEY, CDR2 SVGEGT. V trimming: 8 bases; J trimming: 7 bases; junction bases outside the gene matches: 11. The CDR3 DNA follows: TGTGCCAGCGCCGCCGACAGGGGGCTTGGAAATGAGCAGTTCTTC. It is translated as CASAADRGLGNEQFF.

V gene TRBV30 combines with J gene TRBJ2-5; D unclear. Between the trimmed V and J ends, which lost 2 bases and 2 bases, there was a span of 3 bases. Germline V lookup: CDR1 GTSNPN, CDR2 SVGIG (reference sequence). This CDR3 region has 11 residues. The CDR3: CAWSRQETQYF. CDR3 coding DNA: TGTGCCTGGAGTAGACAAGAGACCCAGTACTTC. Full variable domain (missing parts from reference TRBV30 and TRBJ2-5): SQTIHQWPATLVQPVGSPLSLECTVEGTSNPNLYWYRQAAGRGLQLLFYSVGIGQISSEVPQNLSASRPQDRQFILSSKKLLLSDSGFYLCAWSRQETQYFGPGTRLLVL.

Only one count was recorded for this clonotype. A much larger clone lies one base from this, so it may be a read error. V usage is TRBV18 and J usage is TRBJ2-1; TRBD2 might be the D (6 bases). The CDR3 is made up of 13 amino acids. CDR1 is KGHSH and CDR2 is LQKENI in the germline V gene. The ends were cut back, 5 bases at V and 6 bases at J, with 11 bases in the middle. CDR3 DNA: TGTGCCAGCTCAGTCGGGAGCCTCAATGAGCAGTTCTTC. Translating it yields CASSVGSLNEQFF.